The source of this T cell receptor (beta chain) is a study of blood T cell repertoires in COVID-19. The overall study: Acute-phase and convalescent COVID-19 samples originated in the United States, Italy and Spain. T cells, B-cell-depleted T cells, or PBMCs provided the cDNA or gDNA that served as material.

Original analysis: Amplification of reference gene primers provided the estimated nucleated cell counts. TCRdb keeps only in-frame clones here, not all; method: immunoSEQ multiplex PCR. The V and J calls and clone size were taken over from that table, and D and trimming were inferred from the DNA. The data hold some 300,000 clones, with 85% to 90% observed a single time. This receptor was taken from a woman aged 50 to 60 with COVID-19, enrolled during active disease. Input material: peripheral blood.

The CDR3 coding sequence is TGTGCCAGCAGCTTAGAGGAACTAGCTAACTATGGCTACACCTTC. Protein: CASSLEELANYGYTF. The rearrangement joins TRBV7-9 to TRBJ1-2; D is unclear. Germline lookup yields CDR1 SEHNR and CDR2 FQNEAQ (reference sequence). Trimming left V 1 base short and J 0 bases short, with 9 bases between. This CDR3 is 15 amino acids long.